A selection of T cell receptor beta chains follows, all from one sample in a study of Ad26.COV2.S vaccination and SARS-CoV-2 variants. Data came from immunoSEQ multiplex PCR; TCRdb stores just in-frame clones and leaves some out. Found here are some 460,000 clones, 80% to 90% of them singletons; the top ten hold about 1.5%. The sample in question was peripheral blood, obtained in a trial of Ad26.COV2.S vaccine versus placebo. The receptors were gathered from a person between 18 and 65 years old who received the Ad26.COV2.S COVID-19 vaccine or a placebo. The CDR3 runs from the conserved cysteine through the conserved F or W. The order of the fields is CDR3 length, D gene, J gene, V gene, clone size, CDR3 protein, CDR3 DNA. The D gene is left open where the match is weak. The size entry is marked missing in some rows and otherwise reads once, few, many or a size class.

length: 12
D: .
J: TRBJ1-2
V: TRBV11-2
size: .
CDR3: CASSLVGLGYTF
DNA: TGTGCCAGCAGCTTAGTTGGCCTCGGCTACACCTTC

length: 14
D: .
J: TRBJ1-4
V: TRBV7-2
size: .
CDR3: CASSQGQGREKLFF
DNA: TGTGCCAGCAGTCAAGGGCAGGGACGGGAAAAACTGTTTTTT

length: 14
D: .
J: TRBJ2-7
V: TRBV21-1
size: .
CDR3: CASSAGGSSYEQYF
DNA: TGTGCCAGCAGCGCTGGGGGGAGTTCGTACGAGCAGTACTTC

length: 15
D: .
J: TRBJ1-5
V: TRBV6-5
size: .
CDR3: CASSPQSYSNQPQHF
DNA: TGTGCCAGCAGTCCCCAGTCCTATAGCAATCAGCCCCAGCATTTT

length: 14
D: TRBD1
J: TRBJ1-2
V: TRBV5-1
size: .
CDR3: CASSWTGYGYGYTF
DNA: TGCGCCAGCAGCTGGACAGGGTACGGCTATGGCTACACCTTC

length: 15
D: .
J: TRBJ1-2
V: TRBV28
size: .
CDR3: CASSVGGGPAYGYTF
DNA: TGTGCCAGCAGTGTGGGCGGGGGGCCTGCCTATGGCTACACCTTC

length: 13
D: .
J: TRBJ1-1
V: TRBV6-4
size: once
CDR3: CASSDSTYTEAFF
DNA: TGTGCCAGCAGTGACTCGACATACACTGAAGCTTTCTTT

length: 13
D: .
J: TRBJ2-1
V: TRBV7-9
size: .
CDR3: CASSPGGADEQFF
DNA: TGTGCCAGCAGCCCCGGAGGGGCGGATGAGCAGTTCTTC

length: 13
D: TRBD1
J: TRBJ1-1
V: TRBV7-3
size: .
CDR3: CASSFTGQGEAFF
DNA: TGTGCCAGCAGCTTCACAGGACAGGGAGAAGCTTTCTTT

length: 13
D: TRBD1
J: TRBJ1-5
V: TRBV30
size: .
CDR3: CAWSLRGDQPQHF
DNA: TGTGCCTGGAGTCTCAGGGGGGATCAGCCCCAGCATTTT

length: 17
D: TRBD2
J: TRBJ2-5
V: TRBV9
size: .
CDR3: CASSPQFGAGGQETQYF
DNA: TGTGCCAGCAGCCCCCAGTTCGGCGCGGGAGGGCAAGAGACCCAGTACTTC

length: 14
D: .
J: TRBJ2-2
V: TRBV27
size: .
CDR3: CASSFTGNTGELFF
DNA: TGTGCCAGCAGTTTTACAGGGAACACCGGGGAGCTGTTTTTT

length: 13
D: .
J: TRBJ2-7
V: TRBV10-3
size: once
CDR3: CAISDTDSYEQYF
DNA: TGTGCCATCAGTGATACAGACTCCTACGAGCAGTACTTC

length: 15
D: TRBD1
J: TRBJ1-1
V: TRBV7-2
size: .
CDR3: CASSSDRGGDTEAFF
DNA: TGTGCCAGCAGCTCGGACAGGGGGGGGGATACTGAAGCTTTCTTT

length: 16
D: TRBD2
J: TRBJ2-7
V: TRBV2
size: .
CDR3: CASIASGRPLQYEQYF
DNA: TGTGCCAGCATTGCTAGCGGGAGACCTCTCCAATACGAGCAGTACTTC

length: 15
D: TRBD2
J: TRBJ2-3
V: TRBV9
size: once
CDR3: CASSGSGSSTDTQYF
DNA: TGTGCCAGCAGCGGGAGCGGGAGCAGCACAGATACGCAGTATTTT

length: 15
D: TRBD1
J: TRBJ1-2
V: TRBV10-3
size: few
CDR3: CAISESGGAGYGYTF
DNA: TGTGCCATCAGTGAGTCAGGGGGCGCGGGGTATGGCTACACCTTC

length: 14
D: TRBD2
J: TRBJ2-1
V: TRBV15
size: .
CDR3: CATSRGTSGSGVLF
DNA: TGTGCCACCAGCAGAGGGACTAGCGGGAGTGGGGTACTCTTC

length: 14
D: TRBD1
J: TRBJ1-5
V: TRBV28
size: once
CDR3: CASSLGTGGQPQHF
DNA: TGTGCCAGCAGTCTCGGGACAGGGGGTCAGCCCCAGCATTTT

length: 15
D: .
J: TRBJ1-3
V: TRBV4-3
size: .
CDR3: CASSQDRQTGNTIYF
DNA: TGCGCCAGCAGCCAGGACCGACAGACTGGAAACACCATATATTTT

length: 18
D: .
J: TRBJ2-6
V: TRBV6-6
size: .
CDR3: CASSRTSALSSGANVLTF
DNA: TGTGCCAGCAGTCGCACATCCGCGTTAAGCTCTGGGGCCAACGTCCTGACTTTC

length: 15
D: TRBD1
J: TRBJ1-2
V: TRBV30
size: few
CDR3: CAWSIMTGAIYGYTF
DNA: TGTGCCTGGAGTATAATGACAGGGGCTATCTATGGCTACACCTTC

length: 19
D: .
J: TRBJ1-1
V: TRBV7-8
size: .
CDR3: CASSHGHSALRGSRTEAFF
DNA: TGTGCCAGCAGCCACGGCCACTCAGCCCTCAGGGGCTCACGCACTGAAGCTTTCTTT

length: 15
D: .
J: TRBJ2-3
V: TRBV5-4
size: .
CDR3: CASSSGLFSTDTQYF
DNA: TGTGCCAGCAGCTCAGGACTATTCAGCACAGATACGCAGTATTTT

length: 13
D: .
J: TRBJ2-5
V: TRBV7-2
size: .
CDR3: CASSLVYQETQYF
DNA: TGTGCCAGCAGCTTAGTCTATCAAGAGACCCAGTACTTC

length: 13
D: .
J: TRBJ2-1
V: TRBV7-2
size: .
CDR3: CASSLLQLSEQFF
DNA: TGTGCCAGCAGCTTATTGCAGCTGAGTGAGCAGTTCTTC

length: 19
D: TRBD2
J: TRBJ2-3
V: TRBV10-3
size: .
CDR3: CAISGGRTSGGQGTDTQYF
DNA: TGTGCCATCAGTGGGGGAAGGACTAGCGGGGGCCAGGGCACAGATACGCAGTATTTT

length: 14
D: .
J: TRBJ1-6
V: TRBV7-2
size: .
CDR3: CASSPPPNGSPLHF
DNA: TGTGCCAGCAGCCCACCCCCGAATGGTTCACCCCTCCACTTT

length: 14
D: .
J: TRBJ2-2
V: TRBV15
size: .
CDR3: CATRRGGAYGELFF
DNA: TGTGCCACCAGGAGAGGGGGTGCGTACGGGGAGCTGTTTTTT

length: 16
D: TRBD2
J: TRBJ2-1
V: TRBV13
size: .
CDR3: CASSPNGLAGYNEQFF
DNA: TGTGCCAGCAGCCCCAACGGACTAGCGGGTTACAATGAGCAGTTCTTC

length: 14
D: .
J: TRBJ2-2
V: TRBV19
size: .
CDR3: CASKREGDTGELFF
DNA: TGTGCCAGTAAACGGGAAGGTGACACCGGGGAGCTGTTTTTT

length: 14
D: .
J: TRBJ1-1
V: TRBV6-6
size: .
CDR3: CASSYSNRAPEAFF
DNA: TGTGCCAGCAGTTACTCGAATCGGGCACCTGAAGCTTTCTTT

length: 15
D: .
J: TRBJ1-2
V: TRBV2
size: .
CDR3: CASSEDSLANYGYTF
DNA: TGTGCCAGCAGTGAGGACAGCCTAGCTAACTATGGCTACACCTTC

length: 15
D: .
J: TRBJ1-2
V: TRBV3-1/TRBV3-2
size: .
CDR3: CASTGRLGVGYGYTF
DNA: TGTGCCAGCACCGGTCGTCTGGGGGTTGGCTATGGCTACACCTTC

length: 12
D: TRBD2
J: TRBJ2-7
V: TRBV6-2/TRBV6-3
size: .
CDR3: CASSYWGGEQYF
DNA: TGTGCCAGCAGTTACTGGGGGGGCGAGCAGTACTTC

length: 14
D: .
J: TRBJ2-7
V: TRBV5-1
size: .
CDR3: CASSSAGEVYEQYF
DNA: TGCGCCAGCAGCTCGGCAGGGGAGGTCTACGAGCAGTACTTC

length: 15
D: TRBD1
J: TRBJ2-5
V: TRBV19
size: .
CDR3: CASSKDRGLQETQYF
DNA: TGTGCCAGTAGTAAGGACAGGGGGCTTCAAGAGACCCAGTACTTC

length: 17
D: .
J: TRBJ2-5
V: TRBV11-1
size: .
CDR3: CASSLATVLRPQETQYF
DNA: TGTGCCAGCAGCTTAGCGACAGTTCTGAGGCCTCAAGAGACCCAGTACTTC

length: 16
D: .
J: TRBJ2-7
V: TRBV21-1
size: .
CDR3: CASSTGGRGALYEQYF
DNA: TGTGCCAGCAGCACGGGAGGGCGGGGGGCACTTTACGAGCAGTACTTC

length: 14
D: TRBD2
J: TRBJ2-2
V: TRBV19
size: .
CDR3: CASSIGEGIGELFF
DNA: TGTGCCAGTAGTATTGGGGAGGGCATTGGGGAGCTGTTTTTT

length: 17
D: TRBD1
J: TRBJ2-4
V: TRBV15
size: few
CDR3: CATSSQPLPGQGGTQYF
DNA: TGTGCCACCAGCAGTCAACCCCTTCCGGGACAGGGTGGTACTCAGTACTTC

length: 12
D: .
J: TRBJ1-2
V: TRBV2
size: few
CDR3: CAKTEPNYGYTF
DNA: TGTGCCAAGACAGAGCCGAACTATGGCTACACCTTC

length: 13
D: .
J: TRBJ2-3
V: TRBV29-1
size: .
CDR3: CSVLEGYADTQYF
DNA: TGCAGCGTTCTTGAGGGGTACGCAGATACGCAGTATTTT

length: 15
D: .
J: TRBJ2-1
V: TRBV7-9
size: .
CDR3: CASSTSDRGYNEQFF
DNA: TGTGCCAGCAGCACCTCGGACAGAGGATACAATGAGCAGTTCTTC

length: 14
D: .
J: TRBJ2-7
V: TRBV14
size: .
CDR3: CASSHRGPTYEQYF
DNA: TGTGCCAGCAGCCACAGGGGACCTACCTACGAGCAGTACTTC

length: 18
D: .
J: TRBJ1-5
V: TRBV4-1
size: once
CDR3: CASSHQLEMTGRSQPQHF
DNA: TGCGCCAGCAGCCATCAACTTGAGATGACAGGTCGAAGCCAGCCCCAGCATTTT

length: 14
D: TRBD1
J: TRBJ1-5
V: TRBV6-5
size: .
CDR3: CASSYGTGDQPQHF
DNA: TGTGCCAGCAGTTACGGGACAGGGGATCAGCCCCAGCATTTT

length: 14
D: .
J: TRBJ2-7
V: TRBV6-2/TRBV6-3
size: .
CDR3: CASSYSGGLNEQYF
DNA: TGTGCCAGCAGTTACTCCGGGGGGCTGAACGAGCAGTACTTC

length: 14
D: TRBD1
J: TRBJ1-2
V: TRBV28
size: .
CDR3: CASRPDRGGYGYTF
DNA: TGTGCCAGCAGACCTGACAGGGGGGGCTATGGCTACACCTTC

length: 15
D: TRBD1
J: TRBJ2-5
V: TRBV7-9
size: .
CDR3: CASKPRQGRQETQYF
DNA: TGTGCCAGCAAACCTCGACAGGGGCGCCAGGAGACCCAGTACTTC

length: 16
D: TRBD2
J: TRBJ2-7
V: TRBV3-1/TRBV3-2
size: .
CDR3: CASSHLRTSGSYEQYF
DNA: TGTGCCAGCAGCCACTTAAGGACTAGCGGATCCTACGAGCAGTACTTC

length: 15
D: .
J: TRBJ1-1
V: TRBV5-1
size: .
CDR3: CASSHQDSPATEAFF
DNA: TGCGCCAGCAGCCATCAGGACTCCCCCGCCACTGAAGCTTTCTTT

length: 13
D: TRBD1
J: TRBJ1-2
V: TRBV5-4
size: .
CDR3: CASSLVSGGGYTF
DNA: TGTGCCAGCAGCTTGGTTTCAGGGGGAGGCTACACCTTC

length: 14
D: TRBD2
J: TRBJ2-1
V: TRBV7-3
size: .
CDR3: CASSASGSRNEQFF
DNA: TGTGCCAGCAGCGCTAGCGGGAGTAGGAATGAGCAGTTCTTC

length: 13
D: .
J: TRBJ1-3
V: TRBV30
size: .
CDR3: CAWEAAGGNTIYF
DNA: TGTGCCTGGGAGGCGGCGGGAGGAAACACCATATATTTT

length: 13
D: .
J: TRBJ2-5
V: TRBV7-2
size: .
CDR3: CASSLAQQETQYF
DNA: TGTGCCAGCAGCTTAGCACAGCAAGAGACCCAGTACTTC

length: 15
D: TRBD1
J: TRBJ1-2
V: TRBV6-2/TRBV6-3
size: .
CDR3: CASSSTGARGRGYTF
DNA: TGTGCCAGCAGTTCGACAGGGGCGAGGGGTCGTGGCTACACCTTC

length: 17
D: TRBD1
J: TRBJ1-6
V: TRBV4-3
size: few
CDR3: CASSQDAARQGRSPLHF
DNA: TGCGCCAGCAGCCAAGATGCGGCGAGACAGGGCAGGTCACCCCTCCACTTT

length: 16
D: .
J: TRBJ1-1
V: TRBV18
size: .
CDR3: CASSPPGSYMNTEAFF
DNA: TGTGCCAGCTCACCTCCTGGATCCTACATGAACACTGAAGCTTTCTTT

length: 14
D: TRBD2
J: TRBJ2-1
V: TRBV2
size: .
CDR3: CASKEGLAGNEQFF
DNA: TGTGCCAGCAAGGAAGGACTAGCGGGGAATGAGCAGTTCTTC